This T cell receptor beta chain is drawn from a study of a mutant IDH1 vaccine in newly diagnosed glioma. Study context: All eight of the vaccinations patients received fell in weeks 1, 3, 5, 7, 11, 15, 19 and 23. Vaccination was launched 4-6 weeks after radiotherapy alone, or with temozolomide cycles. Treated patients comprised around 62% males and approximately 38% females, mean age 40.4 years.

The protocol was immunoSEQ multiplex PCR, while the TCRdb copy is restricted to in-frame clones and leaves out a portion. The repertoire has about 60,000 clones, around 82% of them found once; the top ten carry roughly 13%. About this clone: Its cognate antigen is unknown.

The CDR3 consists of 14 residues. Trimming took 7 bases from V and 5 from J; bases not matched to a gene: 8. Germline loops: CDR1 MNHEY, CDR2 SVGAGI. Time point denoted: week 23, last vaccination. Alongside topical imiquimod, each dose of vaccine comprised 300 ug of mutant IDH1 20-mer peptide. There were new WHO grade 3 or 4 astrocytomas in the donors, and these were IDH1-mutant and ATRX-lost. This TCR came from a young man with glioma. The chain combines TRBV6-5 with TRBJ2-7; TRBD2 matches at 10 bases. The source material was PBMCs, sampled from a glioma patient whose treatment included an IDH1 peptide vaccine. The CDR3 loop reads CASTPGLASHEQYF. The CDR3 nucleotides read TGTGCCAGCACCCCGGGACTAGCGTCCCACGAGCAGTACTTC.